Below, 19 T cell receptor beta chains from the same sample are listed, as sequenced in a study of cytomegalovirus exposure and HLA in healthy donors. It was with 60 Vbeta and 13 Jbeta primers that the PCR ran. Some clones are missing from TCRdb's copy, which holds only in-frame ones; the method was immunoSEQ multiplex PCR. The sample consists of some 70,000 clones, 65% to 85% of them appearing once. The sample comprised PBMCs. These receptor sequences come from a woman between 50 and 59 years old in good health and CMV-seronegative.

V gene TRBV7-8 combines with J gene TRBJ2-5; tentative D call: TRBD1 (6 bases). Germline CDR1 SGHVS, CDR2 FQNEAQ. This CDR3 comprises 15 residues. Trimming removed 1 base from V and 2 bases from J, with 11 bases in between. The CDR3 reads CASSLGHRAQETQYF. In DNA form, the CDR3 reads TGTGCCAGCAGCTTAGGCCACAGGGCACAAGAGACCCAGTACTTC.

This sequence joins TRBV13 and TRBJ1-1; 7 nucleotides line up with TRBD1. V trimming: 1 base; J trimming: 2 bases; junction bases outside the gene matches: 4. CDR1 and CDR2 (germline): PRHDT, FYEKMQ (reference sequence). The CDR3 has 15 amino acids. CDR3 nucleotides: TGTGCCAGCAGCTTAGTAAGACAGGGAAACACTGAAGCTTTCTTT. As protein: CASSLVRQGNTEAFF.

The genes are TRBV7-9 and TRBJ1-1, with TRBD1 matching over 9 bases. V lost 3 bases and J lost 5; bases outside the gene matches: 4. The CDR3 has 14 amino acids. CDR1 SEHNR and CDR2 FQNEAQ come from the germline V gene (reference sequence). CDR3 protein: CASSFRQGVTEAFF. The CDR3 coding sequence is TGTGCCAGCAGCTTCCGACAGGGGGTAACTGAAGCTTTCTTT. The full variable domain, rest sourced from reference TRBV7-9 and TRBJ1-1, is DTGVSQNPRHKITKRGQNVTFRCDPISEHNRLYWYRQTLGQGPEFLTYFQNEAQLEKSRLLSDRFSAERPKGSFSTLEIQRTEQGDSAMYLCASSFRQGVTEAFFGQGTRLTVV.

This clone was recorded a few times. This sequence joins TRBV28 and TRBJ2-7, with 9 bases aligning to TRBD1. The CDR3 is 14 residues long. Per germline, CDR1 MDHEN and CDR2 SYDVKM. The V and J ends lost 4 bases and 7 bases, in that order; junction bases with no gene match: 8. CDR3: CASSSGQGYTEQYF. For the CDR3, the DNA is TGTGCCAGCAGTTCGGGACAGGGTTATACGGAGCAGTACTTC.

The chain couples TRBV6-5 to TRBJ2-5; 7 nucleotides match TRBD1. V gave up 10 bases and J gave up 2 bases; unmatched junction bases: 7. The germline CDR1 and CDR2 sequences are MNHEY and SVGAGI. This CDR3 is 13 amino acids long. For the CDR3, the DNA is TGTGCCACTCACGGGGACAGTCAAGAGACCCAGTACTTC. This codes for CATHGDSQETQYF.

CDR3 loop: CASSYRDRGGETQYF. CDR3 DNA: TGTGCCAGCAGCTACCGAGACAGGGGGGGGGAGACCCAGTACTTC. This chain links TRBV25-1 with TRBJ2-5; TRBD1 agrees at 9 bases. The CDR3 covers 15 residues. CDR1 and CDR2 (germline): MGHDK, SYGVNS. Trimming took 6 bases from V and 5 from J; bases not matched to a gene: 10.

This clone was counted a few times. The rearrangement uses TRBV6-5 and TRBJ1-5; D gene uncertain. CDR3 length: 13 amino acids. CDR1 is MNHEY and CDR2 is SVGAGI in the germline V gene. V was shortened by 6 bases and J by 4 bases, with 10 bases between the two germline ends. For the CDR3, the DNA is TGTGCCAGCAGCTCACAGCAAAATCAGCCCCAGCATTTT. It specifies CASSSQQNQPQHF.

Here the CDR3 DNA reads TGTGCCAGCACCCTTAGGACTAGCGGCTCCTATTTGGTGAATACGCAGTATTTT. Residues: CASTLRTSGSYLVNTQYF. The chain combines TRBV2 with TRBJ2-3; 10 nucleotides align to TRBD2. Germline CDR1 reads SNHLY; CDR2 reads FYNNEI. The CDR3 contains 18 residues. The J segment lost 7 bases and the V segment lost 7 bases, leaving 20 bases of the junction unmatched.

The gene calls are TRBV5-4 and TRBJ2-5, with 9 bases lining up with TRBD2. The CDR3 has 16 amino acids. V dropped 0 bases and J dropped 1; count of bases not matched to a gene: 4. CDR1 is SGHNT, CDR2 YYREEE, per germline (reference sequence). CDR3 nucleotides: TGTGCCAGCAGCTTGGGTGCGGGGGGGGGCCAAGAGACCCAGTACTTC. Encoded protein: CASSLGAGGGQETQYF.

The genes are TRBV28 and TRBJ2-3; possibly TRBD2 for D (5 bases). V lost 6 bases and J lost 1, with 17 bases in between. The CDR3 extends over 16 amino acids. Germline CDR1 is MDHEN and CDR2 is SYDVKM. The CDR3 bases are TGTGCCAGCAGCCTCACAAGTGGGAGTCGCACAGATACGCAGTATTTT. This translates into CASSLTSGSRTDTQYF. The whole variable domain, filled in from reference TRBV28 and TRBJ2-3, reads DVKVTQSSRYLVKRTGEKVFLECVQDMDHENMFWYRQDPGLGLRLIYFSYDVKMKEKGDIPEGYSVSREKKERFSLILESASTNQTSMYLCASSLTSGSRTDTQYFGPGTRLTVL.

The chain recombines TRBV5-1 with TRBJ1-1, with D perhaps TRBD1 (5 bases). The germline V gene has CDR1 SGHRS and CDR2 YFSETQ. Trimming stripped 2 bases from V and 4 bases from J, with 12 bases between. The CDR3 extends over 14 amino acids. The CDR3 DNA follows: TGCGCCAGCAGCTTCGACAGTATGGGCACTGAAGCTTTCTTT. Protein: CASSFDSMGTEAFF.

The rearrangement uses TRBV5-5 and TRBJ1-1, with 7 bases fitting TRBD1. J gave up 2 bases and V 2 bases, and 6 bases lay outside the gene matches. CDR1 is SGHKS, CDR2 YYEKEE, per germline (reference sequence). The CDR3 contains 15 residues. The DNA of the CDR3 is TGTGCCAGCAGCTTAGGTGACAGGGCCAACACTGAAGCTTTCTTT. Translation: CASSLGDRANTEAFF.

The chain recombines TRBV29-1 with TRBJ2-7; 9 nucleotides align to TRBD1. V dropped 3 bases and J dropped 3; count of bases not matched to a gene: 6. The germline CDR1 and CDR2 sequences are SQVTM and ANQGSEA. CDR3 length: 14 residues. The CDR3: CSVDGTGLDYEQYF. The CDR3 DNA reads TGCAGCGTTGACGGGACAGGGCTGGACTACGAGCAGTACTTC.

The V and J genes are TRBV7-6 and TRBJ2-2, with 7 bases aligning to TRBD1. The CDR3 totals 15 residues. Germline-derived CDR1 and CDR2 are SGHVS and FNYEAQ. With 5 bases clipped from V and 5 bases from J, the junction kept 8 bases outside the gene matches. CDR3 bases: TGTGCCAGCAGCAACCGGACAGGATCAACCGGGGAGCTGTTTTTT. Its translation is CASSNRTGSTGELFF. Full variable domain (remainder filled in from reference TRBV7-6 and TRBJ2-2): GAGVSQSPRYKVTKRGQDVALRCDPISGHVSLYWYRQALGQGPEFLTYFNYEAQQDKSGLPNDRFSAERPEGSISTLTIQRTEQRDSAMYRCASSNRTGSTGELFFGEGSRLTVL.

The V call is TRBV14, the J call TRBJ2-7; 9 positions match TRBD1. Germline lookup yields CDR1 SGHDN and CDR2 FVKESK. V lost 4 bases, J lost 3 bases, and 4 bases stayed unmatched. The CDR3 is 14 residues long. CDR3 loop: CASSRDRDYYEQYF. Here the CDR3 DNA reads TGTGCCAGCAGCCGGGACAGGGACTACTACGAGCAGTACTTC.

The chain recombines TRBV6-5 with TRBJ2-3; D possibly corresponds to TRBD1 (6 bases). The ends were cut back, 2 bases at V and 2 bases at J, with 8 bases in the middle. This CDR3 has 14 amino acids. Germline CDR1 MNHEY, CDR2 SVGAGI. The CDR3 sequence: CASSYGQPTDTQYF. The CDR3 DNA sequence: TGTGCCAGCAGTTACGGACAGCCCACAGATACGCAGTATTTT.

In this sample, this clone turned up once. J is TRBJ2-1 and V is TRBV20-1; weak D call: TRBD2 (5 bases). The ends were cut back, 6 bases at V and 11 bases at J, with 14 bases in the middle. Per germline, CDR1 DFQATT and CDR2 SNEGSKA (reference sequence). The CDR3 sequence is 11 residues long. CDR3: CSASSSFKQFF. The CDR3 DNA reads TGCAGTGCGAGCTCTAGCTTTAAGCAGTTCTTC.

The chain joins TRBV5-4 to TRBJ1-2, with TRBD1 as a possible D gene (5 bases). CDR3 length: 15 amino acids. V gave up 1 base and J gave up 4 bases, with 14 bases separating them. Germline CDR1 SGHNT, CDR2 YYREEE (reference sequence). CDR3 nucleotides: TGTGCCAGCAGCTTGACCGGGACTTCGACCTATGGCTACACCTTC. Amino acid sequence: CASSLTGTSTYGYTF.

The chain uses TRBV6-5 and TRBJ1-1; no firm D call. CDR3 length: 14 amino acids. Germline CDR1 and CDR2: MNHEY and SVGAGI. With 6 bases removed from V and 7 bases from J, the gap between germline ends came to 18 bases. In nucleotides, the CDR3 is TGTGCCAGCAGCCGAGGACTCGGGTCGGTTGAAGCTTTCTTT. As protein: CASSRGLGSVEAFF.